This record looks at one T cell receptor beta chain sequence and its context. The clone's antigen remains unknown. No clone much larger than this one lies a single base away; base qualities are absent. The CDR3 contains 15 residues, cysteine and phenylalanine counted. Only the CDR3 DNA is retained, 45 bases long and in frame from the first base. The junction shows trimming of 0 bases on V and 1 base on J, and the gene matches do not reach 1 base of it. Per the germline V gene (reference sequence), MNHNY is the CDR1 and SVGAGI is the CDR2. This record comes from a study of technical replicates of blood from a few donors (dated by TCRdb to 2015 to 2018). Library prep was done by the immunoSEQ multiplex PCR assay. In TCRdb, the immuneACCESS table is reduced to in-frame sequences with V and J assigned. These tables do not hold every clone; where another copy was compared, an unresolved V gene accounts for under half, and the others remain unexplained. The sample table lists 65,000 to 95,000 clones, just over 90% of them with a count of one. The ten largest clonotypes hold approximately 0.27% of the sample.

The chain joins TRBV6-6 to TRBJ2-7, and 9 junctional nucleotides match TRBD1. This clonotype was obtained from a human donor in good health. The specimen was T cells isolated from PBMCs. The CDR3 in this case is CASSYSGTGSYEQYF. The nucleotides read TGTGCCAGCAGTTACTCGGGGACAGGGTCCTACGAGCAGTACTTC.